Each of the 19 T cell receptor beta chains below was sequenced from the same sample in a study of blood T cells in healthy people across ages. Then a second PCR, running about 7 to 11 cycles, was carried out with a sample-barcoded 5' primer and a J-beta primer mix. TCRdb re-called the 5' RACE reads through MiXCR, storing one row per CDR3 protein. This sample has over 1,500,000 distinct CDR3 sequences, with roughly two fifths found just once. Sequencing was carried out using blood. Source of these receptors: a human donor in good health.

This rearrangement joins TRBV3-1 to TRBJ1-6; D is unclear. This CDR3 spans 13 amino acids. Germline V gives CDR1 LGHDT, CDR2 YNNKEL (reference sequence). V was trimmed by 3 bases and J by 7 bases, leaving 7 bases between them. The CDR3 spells CASSQGYNSPLHF. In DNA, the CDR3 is TGTGCCAGCAGCCAGGGTTACAATTCACCCCTCCACTTT.

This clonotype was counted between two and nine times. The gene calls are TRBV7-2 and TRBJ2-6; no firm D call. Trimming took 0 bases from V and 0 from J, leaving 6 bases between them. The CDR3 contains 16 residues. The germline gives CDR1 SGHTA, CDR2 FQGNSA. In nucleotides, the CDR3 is TGTGCCAGCAGCTTAGCGGGGAACTCTGGGGCCAACGTCCTGACTTTC. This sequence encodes CASSLAGNSGANVLTF. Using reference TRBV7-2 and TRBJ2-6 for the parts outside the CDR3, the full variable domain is GAGVSQSPSNKVTEKGKDVELRCDPISGHTALYWYRQSLGQGLEFLIYFQGNSAPDKSGLPSDRFSAERTGGSVSTLTIQRTQQEDSAVYLCASSLAGNSGANVLTFGAGSRLTVL.

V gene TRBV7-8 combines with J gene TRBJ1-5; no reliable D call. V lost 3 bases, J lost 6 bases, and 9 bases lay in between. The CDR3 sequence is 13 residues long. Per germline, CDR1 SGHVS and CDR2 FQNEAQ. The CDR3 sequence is CASSLRRAQPQHF. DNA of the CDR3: TGTGCCAGCAGCTTGAGGAGGGCTCAGCCCCAGCATTTT.

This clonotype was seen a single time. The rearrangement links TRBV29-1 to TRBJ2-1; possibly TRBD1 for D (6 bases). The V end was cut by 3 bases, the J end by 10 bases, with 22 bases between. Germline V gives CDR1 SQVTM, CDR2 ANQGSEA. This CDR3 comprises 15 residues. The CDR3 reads CSVDLAGALRWEQFF. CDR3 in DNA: TGCAGCGTTGATTTGGCAGGGGCCCTTCGATGGGAGCAGTTCTTC.

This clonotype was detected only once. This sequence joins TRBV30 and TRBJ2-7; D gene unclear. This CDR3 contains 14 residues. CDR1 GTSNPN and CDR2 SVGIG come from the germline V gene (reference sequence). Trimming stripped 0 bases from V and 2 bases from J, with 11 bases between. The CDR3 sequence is CAWSVNSWAYEQYF. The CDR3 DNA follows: TGTGCCTGGAGTGTAAACTCGTGGGCCTACGAGCAGTACTTC.

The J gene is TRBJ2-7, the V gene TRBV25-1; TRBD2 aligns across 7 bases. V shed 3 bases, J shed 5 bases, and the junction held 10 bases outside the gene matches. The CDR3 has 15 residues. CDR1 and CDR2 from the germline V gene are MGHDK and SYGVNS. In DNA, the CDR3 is TGTGCCAGCAGTGAGGGTGGACTAGGAAATAACGAGCAGTACTTC. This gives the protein CASSEGGLGNNEQYF.

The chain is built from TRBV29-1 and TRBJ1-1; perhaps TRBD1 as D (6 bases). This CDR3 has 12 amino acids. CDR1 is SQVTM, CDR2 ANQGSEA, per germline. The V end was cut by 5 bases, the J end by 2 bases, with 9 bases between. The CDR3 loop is CSVKGGNTEAFF. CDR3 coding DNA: TGCAGCGTTAAGGGGGGTAACACTGAAGCTTTCTTT.

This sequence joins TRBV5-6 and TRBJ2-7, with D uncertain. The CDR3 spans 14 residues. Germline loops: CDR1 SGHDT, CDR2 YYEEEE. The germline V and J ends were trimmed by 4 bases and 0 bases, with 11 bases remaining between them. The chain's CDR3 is CASSGMAHSYEQYF. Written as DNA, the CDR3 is TGTGCCAGCAGCGGGATGGCCCACTCCTACGAGCAGTACTTC. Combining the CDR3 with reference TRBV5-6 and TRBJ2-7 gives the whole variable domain DAGVTQSPTHLIKTRGQQVTLRCSPKSGHDTVSWYQQALGQGPQFIFQYYEEEERQRGNFPDRFSGHQFPNYSSELNVNALLLGDSALYLCASSGMAHSYEQYFGPGTRLTVT.

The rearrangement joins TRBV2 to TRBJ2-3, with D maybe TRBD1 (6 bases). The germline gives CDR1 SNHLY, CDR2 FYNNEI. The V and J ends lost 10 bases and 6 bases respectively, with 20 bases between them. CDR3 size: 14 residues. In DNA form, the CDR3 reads TGTGCCACCCCGGTAAGACGGGACACGGATACGCAGTATTTT. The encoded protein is CATPVRRDTDTQYF.

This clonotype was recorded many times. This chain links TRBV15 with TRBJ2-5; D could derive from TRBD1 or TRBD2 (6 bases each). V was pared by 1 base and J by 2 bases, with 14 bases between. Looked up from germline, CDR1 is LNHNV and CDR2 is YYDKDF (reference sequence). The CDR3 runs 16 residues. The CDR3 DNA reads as TGTGCCACCAGCAGAGGGACCGGGGGCCAACAAGAGACCCAGTACTTC. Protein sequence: CATSRGTGGQQETQYF.

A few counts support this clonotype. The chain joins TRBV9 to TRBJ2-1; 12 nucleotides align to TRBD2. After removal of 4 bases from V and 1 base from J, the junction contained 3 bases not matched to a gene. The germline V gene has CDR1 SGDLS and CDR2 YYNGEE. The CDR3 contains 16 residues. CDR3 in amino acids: CASSKGTSGSYNEQFF. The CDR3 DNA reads TGTGCCAGCAGCAAGGGGACTAGCGGGTCCTACAATGAGCAGTTCTTC.

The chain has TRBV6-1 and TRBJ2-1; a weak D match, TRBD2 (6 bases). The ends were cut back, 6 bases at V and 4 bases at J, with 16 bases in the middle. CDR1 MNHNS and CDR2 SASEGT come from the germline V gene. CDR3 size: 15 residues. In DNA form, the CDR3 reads TGTGCCAGCAGAGACCCACTAGCAGCTTACAATGAGCAGTTCTTC. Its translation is CASRDPLAAYNEQFF.

CDR3 nucleotides: TGTGCCAGCAGCGCCGACACTAGGTCACCCCTCCACTTT. Residues: CASSADTRSPLHF. This chain uses TRBV7-2 with TRBJ1-6; no reliable D call. Germline CDR1 SGHTA, CDR2 FQGNSA. Trimming removed 5 bases from V and 10 bases from J, with 12 bases in between. The CDR3 totals 13 residues. The full variable domain, completed using reference TRBV7-2 and TRBJ1-6, is GAGVSQSPSNKVTEKGKDVELRCDPISGHTALYWYRQSLGQGLEFLIYFQGNSAPDKSGLPSDRFSAERTGGSVSTLTIQRTQQEDSAVYLCASSADTRSPLHFGNGTRLTVT.

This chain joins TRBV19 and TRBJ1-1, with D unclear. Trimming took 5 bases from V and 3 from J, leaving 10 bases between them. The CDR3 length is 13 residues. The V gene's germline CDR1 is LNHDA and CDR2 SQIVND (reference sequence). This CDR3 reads CASSDRDHTEAFF. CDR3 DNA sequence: TGTGCCAGTAGTGACCGGGATCACACTGAAGCTTTCTTT.

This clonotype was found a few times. CDR3 region: CASSIDRPYEQYF. Here the CDR3 DNA reads TGCGCCAGCAGTATTGACAGGCCCTACGAGCAGTACTTC. V is TRBV5-1 and J is TRBJ2-7; possible D gene TRBD1, 6 bases. Per the germline V gene, CDR1 is SGHRS and CDR2 is YFSETQ. The CDR3 extends over 13 amino acids. V lost 5 bases and J 2 bases, leaving 11 bases between the germline ends.

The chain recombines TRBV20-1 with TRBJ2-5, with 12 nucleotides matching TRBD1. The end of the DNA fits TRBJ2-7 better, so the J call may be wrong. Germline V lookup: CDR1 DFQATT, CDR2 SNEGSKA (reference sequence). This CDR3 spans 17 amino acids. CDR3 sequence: CSVYWDRGHGGPYEQYF. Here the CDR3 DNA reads TGCAGTGTGTATTGGGACAGGGGGCACGGAGGCCCCTACGAGCAGTACTTC.

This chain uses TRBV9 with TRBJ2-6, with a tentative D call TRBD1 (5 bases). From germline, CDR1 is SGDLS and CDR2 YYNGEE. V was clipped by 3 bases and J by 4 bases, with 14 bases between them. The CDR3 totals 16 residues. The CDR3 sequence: CASSGYRLSGANVLTF. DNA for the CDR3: TGTGCCAGCAGCGGCTACAGGCTATCGGGGGCCAACGTCCTGACTTTC. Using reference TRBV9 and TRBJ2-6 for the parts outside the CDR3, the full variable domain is DSGVTQTPKHLITATGQRVTLRCSPRSGDLSVYWYQQSLDQGLQFLIQYYNGEERAKGNILERFSAQQFPDLHSELNLSSLELGDSALYFCASSGYRLSGANVLTFGAGSRLTVL.

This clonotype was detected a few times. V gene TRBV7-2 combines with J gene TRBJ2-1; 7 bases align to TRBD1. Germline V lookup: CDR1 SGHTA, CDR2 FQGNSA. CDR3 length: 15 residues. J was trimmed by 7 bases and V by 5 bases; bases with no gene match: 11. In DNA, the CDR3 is TGTGCCAGCAGCCAAACCGACAGGGACGATAATGAGCAGTTCTTC. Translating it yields CASSQTDRDDNEQFF.

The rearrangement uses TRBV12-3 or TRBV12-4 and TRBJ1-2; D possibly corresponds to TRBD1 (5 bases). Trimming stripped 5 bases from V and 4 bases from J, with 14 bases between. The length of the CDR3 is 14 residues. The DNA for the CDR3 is TGTGCCAGCAGTCCGGGGGGATACAGCTATGGCTACACCTTC. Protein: CASSPGGYSYGYTF.